These 10 T cell receptor beta chains originate from one sample sequenced in a study of response to subunit inactivated influenza vaccine. TCRdb used MiXCR to reprocess the RT-PCR reads, holding one entry per CDR3 protein. The profile covers 700,000 to 900,000 distinct CDR3 sequences, with 21% appearing a single time and about 9.4% taken by the ten largest. Sequencing was performed on PBMCs from blood, taken roughly 5 days after vaccination. These receptors were taken from a man over 45 who received an inactivated influenza vaccine.

The genes are TRBV20-1 and TRBJ2-7; 8 bases are a match to TRBD1. Germline lookup yields CDR1 DFQATT and CDR2 SNEGSKA (reference sequence). J was trimmed by 5 bases and V by 3 bases; bases with no gene match: 6. The CDR3 runs 13 residues. DNA of the CDR3: TGCAGTGCTAGCCACCAGGGGGCCAACGAGCAGTACTTC. As protein: CSASHQGANEQYF.

This clonotype was detected a few times. The CDR3 spells CASSLQTSGLRKETQYF. DNA of the CDR3: TGTGCCAGCAGTTTACAGACTAGCGGGTTAAGGAAAGAGACCCAGTACTTC. This rearrangement joins TRBV28 to TRBJ2-5; 10 bases match TRBD2. Germline V gene sequence: CDR1 MDHEN, CDR2 SYDVKM. The CDR3 loop spans 17 amino acids. Germline trimming cut 2 bases from V and 3 bases from J; bases unmatched to any gene: 9.

The V and J genes are TRBV12-3 or TRBV12-4 and TRBJ1-6, with D perhaps matching TRBD1 (5 bases). The length of the CDR3 is 15 residues. Trimming stripped 3 bases from V and 9 bases from J, with 15 bases between. The CDR3 here is CASSLDKGKSSPLHF. For the CDR3, the DNA is TGTGCCAGCAGTTTGGACAAGGGGAAGAGTTCACCCCTCCACTTT.

In DNA, the CDR3 is TGTGCCAGCTCACCACTGGGGACGGGTTACGAGCAGTACTTC. It translates to CASSPLGTGYEQYF. The V and J genes are TRBV18 and TRBJ2-7, with D perhaps assigned TRBD1 or TRBD2 (5 bases each). Germline loops: CDR1 KGHSH, CDR2 LQKENI. CDR3 size: 14 residues. Between the trimmed V and J ends, which lost 1 base and 4 bases, there was a span of 11 bases.

This chain joins TRBV9 and TRBJ1-2; 8 positions agree with TRBD1. Germline V gene sequence: CDR1 SGDLS, CDR2 YYNGEE. V gave up 5 bases and J gave up 8 bases; unmatched junction bases: 8. The CDR3 length is 13 residues. DNA of the CDR3: TGTGCCAGCAGAGAGCAGGGGGCGCTGGGCTACACCTTC. It encodes CASREQGALGYTF.

The rearrangement uses TRBV4-3 and TRBJ1-2; 9 bases map to TRBD1. The V segment lost 2 bases and the J segment 2 bases; nucleotides outside the gene matches: 3. The CDR3 extends over 15 amino acids. Germline V CDR1 and CDR2: LGHNA, YSLEER. The CDR3 loop is CASSQSGTGNYGYTF. The CDR3 DNA reads as TGCGCCAGCAGCCAATCCGGGACAGGGAACTATGGCTACACCTTC.

This chain joins TRBV7-9 and TRBJ2-7; D is possibly TRBD1 (7 bases). Germline V gene sequence: CDR1 SEHNR, CDR2 FQNEAQ (reference sequence). There are 15 residues in the CDR3. V shed 3 bases and J shed 7 bases, with 19 bases lying between them. DNA for the CDR3: TGTGCCAGCAGCTTTTGGGCAGCAGGGGGGATTGAGCAGTACTTC. Amino acids: CASSFWAAGGIEQYF. The full variable domain, completed using reference TRBV7-9 and TRBJ2-7, is DTGVSQNPRHKITKRGQNVTFRCDPISEHNRLYWYRQTLGQGPEFLTYFQNEAQLEKSRLLSDRFSAERPKGSFSTLEIQRTEQGDSAMYLCASSFWAAGGIEQYFGPGTRLTVT.

J is TRBJ2-7 and V is TRBV24-1; 9 nucleotides match TRBD1. Per germline, CDR1 KGHDR and CDR2 SFDVKD. V trimming: 7 bases; J trimming: 2 bases; junction bases outside the gene matches: 11. The CDR3 is 16 amino acids. This CDR3 reads CATSNGGTGNTYEQYF. DNA for the CDR3: TGTGCCACCAGCAACGGAGGGACAGGGAATACCTACGAGCAGTACTTC.

This clonotype was picked up many times. The CDR3 is CASSLQSNQPQHF. CDR3 DNA: TGTGCCAGCAGTTTACAAAGCAATCAGCCCCAGCATTTT. V usage is TRBV12-3 or TRBV12-4 and J usage is TRBJ1-5, with D uncertain. The CDR3 totals 13 residues. The V and J ends lost 2 bases and 1 base respectively, with 3 bases between them.

This clonotype has a handful of counts. This chain uses TRBV9 with TRBJ2-2, with TRBD2 as a possible D gene (5 bases). Germline V gene sequence: CDR1 SGDLS, CDR2 YYNGEE. The V end lost 1 base, the J end lost 3 bases, and 10 bases lay between the germline ends. The CDR3 length is 15 residues. CDR3 DNA sequence: TGTGCCAGCAGCGTACAGCCCGGGGACACCGGGGAGCTGTTTTTT. Translating it yields CASSVQPGDTGELFF.